One sample yielded the 25 T cell receptor beta chains listed below, sequenced in a study of long-term antiretroviral therapy in people with HIV. It was version v3.0 of the immunoSEQ assay that was run at survey level. The assay was immunoSEQ multiplex PCR, and TCRdb's table has in-frame clones only and misses some. The data show roughly 28,000 clones, around 95% seen once. This sample comprised unsorted PBMCs, obtained 5.3 years after starting antiretroviral therapy. The receptors derive from a middle-aged man with HIV.

The chain is built from TRBV6-1 and TRBJ1-1, with D unresolved. There are 14 residues in the CDR3. CDR1 MNHNS and CDR2 SASEGT come from the germline V gene. The germline V and J ends were trimmed by 5 bases and 5 bases, with 15 bases remaining between them. The CDR3 DNA sequence: TGTGCCAGCAGTCCTTATGGTGAAAGGACTGAAGCTTTCTTT. Amino acid sequence: CASSPYGERTEAFF.

The chain joins TRBV9 to TRBJ1-6; 9 bases match TRBD1. This CDR3 is 14 amino acids long. The germline V gene encodes CDR1 SGDLS and CDR2 YYNGEE. V was pared by 2 bases and J by 7 bases, with 1 base of the junction left unmatched. This chain's CDR3 is CASSVGQGNSPLHF. The CDR3 DNA is TGTGCCAGCAGCGTGGGACAGGGAAATTCACCCCTCCACTTT.

The genes are TRBV5-1 and TRBJ2-7; 7 nucleotides line up with TRBD1. The CDR3 spans 14 residues. J gave up 4 bases and V 2 bases, and 6 bases lay outside the gene matches. Germline V CDR1 and CDR2: SGHRS, YFSETQ. For the CDR3, the DNA is TGCGCCAGCAGCTTAGCCGGGACAGATTACGAGCAGTACTTC. Its translation is CASSLAGTDYEQYF. Together with reference TRBV5-1 and TRBJ2-7, the CDR3 gives the full variable domain: KAGVTQTPRYLIKTRGQQVTLSCSPISGHRSVSWYQQTPGQGLQFLFEYFSETQRNKGNFPGRFSGRQFSNSRSEMNVSTLELGDSALYLCASSLAGTDYEQYFGPGTRLTVT.

The J gene is TRBJ2-3, the V gene TRBV6-6; D gene unclear. This CDR3 region has 14 residues. Looked up from germline, CDR1 is MNHNY and CDR2 is SVGAGI (reference sequence). Deletions cut 5 bases from V and 4 bases from J, with 13 bases between. CDR3 nucleotides: TGTGCCAGCAGTCTTTCCGGCGAATCAGATACGCAGTATTTT. Its translation: CASSLSGESDTQYF.

The V call is TRBV7-9, the J call TRBJ2-7; no definite D call. V was trimmed by 1 base and J by 1 base, leaving 11 bases between them. Germline CDR1 and CDR2: SEHNR and FQNEAQ (reference sequence). The CDR3 covers 15 residues. As DNA, the CDR3 is TGTGCCAGCAGCTTAGGTTCCATGGGTTCCTACGAGCAGTACTTC. Amino acid sequence: CASSLGSMGSYEQYF.

This clone was recorded only once. The rearrangement links TRBV29-1 to TRBJ2-7, with D possibly being TRBD2 (6 bases). V dropped 1 base and J dropped 6 bases, with 19 bases sitting between them. Germline lookup yields CDR1 SQVTM and CDR2 ANQGSEA. The CDR3 runs to 15 residues. DNA for the CDR3: TGCAGCGTTGAAGCCTCCGGGACTTCGGGCCCCGAGCAGTACTTC. Protein product: CSVEASGTSGPEQYF.

The V gene is TRBV6-1, the J gene TRBJ2-7; no clear D. Germline V gene sequence: CDR1 MNHNS, CDR2 SASEGT. The V end lost 7 bases, the J end lost 2 bases, and 12 bases lay between the germline ends. The CDR3 is 13 residues long. This chain's CDR3 is CASIEPLAYEQYF. CDR3 nucleotide sequence: TGTGCCAGCATAGAACCTTTGGCCTACGAGCAGTACTTC.

The chain carries TRBV30 and TRBJ1-1; 9 nucleotides align to TRBD1. The CDR3 is 15 residues long. CDR1 and CDR2 from the germline V gene are GTSNPN and SVGIG (reference sequence). V lost 3 bases and J lost 4; bases outside the gene matches: 9. The chain's CDR3 is CAWSPGQGSGTEAFF. The CDR3 DNA reads as TGTGCCTGGAGCCCGGGACAGGGAAGCGGCACTGAAGCTTTCTTT.

The chain carries TRBV29-1 and TRBJ2-7, with D tentatively TRBD1 (6 bases). The V gene lost 3 bases and the J gene lost 7 bases, with 16 bases spanning the gap. The germline V gene has CDR1 SQVTM and CDR2 ANQGSEA. The CDR3 contains 13 residues. This CDR3 is CSVEGRGEGEQYF. The CDR3 coding sequence is TGCAGCGTTGAGGGCAGGGGAGAAGGAGAGCAGTACTTC.

The V call is TRBV2, the J call TRBJ1-5; 8 bases agree with TRBD1. This CDR3 has 14 residues. The trim removed 7 bases at V and 5 bases at J, leaving 7 bases unmatched. Germline assignment: CDR1 SNHLY and CDR2 FYNNEI. The CDR3 loop reads CASKIDRGHQPQHF. DNA of the CDR3: TGTGCCAGCAAAATCGACAGGGGCCATCAGCCCCAGCATTTT.

The chain uses TRBV7-2 and TRBJ1-2; D gene uncertain. This CDR3 has 13 amino acids. The V gene lost 2 bases and the J gene lost 4 bases, with 8 bases spanning the gap. Germline CDR1 reads SGHTA; CDR2 reads FQGNSA. The CDR3 loop reads CASSLYRAYGYTF. CDR3 bases: TGTGCCAGCAGCTTATATAGGGCCTATGGCTACACCTTC.

This chain uses TRBV5-1 with TRBJ2-3; 8 bases match TRBD1. The J segment lost 0 bases and the V segment lost 5 bases, leaving 2 bases of the junction unmatched. CDR3 size: 14 residues. Germline V gene lookup returns CDR1 SGHRS and CDR2 YFSETQ. CDR3 DNA sequence: TGCGCCAGCAGACGGACAGGGAGCACAGATACGCAGTATTTT. Translated: CASRRTGSTDTQYF.

The chain joins TRBV6-5 to TRBJ1-4; TRBD1 matches 7 bases. The CDR3 consists of 13 residues. Germline lookup yields CDR1 MNHEY and CDR2 SVGAGI. Unmatched junction bases numbered 1, after V lost 4 bases and J lost 5 bases. DNA of the CDR3: TGTGCCAGCAGTTGGGGACAGAATGAAAAACTGTTTTTT. It translates to CASSWGQNEKLFF.

The chain joins TRBV6-6 to TRBJ1-1, with a possible D match to TRBD1 (5 bases). V gave up 1 base and J gave up 1 base, with 10 bases separating them. CDR1 is MNHNY, CDR2 SVGAGI, per germline (reference sequence). This CDR3 has 15 residues. This CDR3 is CASSYWGRGNTEAFF. CDR3 nucleotide sequence: TGTGCCAGCAGTTACTGGGGTAGGGGGAACACTGAAGCTTTCTTT.

The chain links TRBV5-5 to TRBJ1-2, with D unclear. CDR3 length: 17 residues. Germline CDR1 and CDR2: SGHKS and YYEKEE (reference sequence). The V and J ends lost 0 bases and 4 bases respectively, with 19 bases between them. CDR3 amino acids: CASSLEMSQPSLYGYTF. Here the CDR3 DNA reads TGTGCCAGCAGCTTGGAGATGTCTCAGCCCTCCCTCTATGGCTACACCTTC.

The chain links TRBV7-8 to TRBJ1-5; possibly TRBD1 for D (5 bases). Germline CDR1 is SGHVS and CDR2 is FQNEAQ. The CDR3 is made up of 16 amino acids. Trimming removed 5 bases at V and 2 bases at J, with 16 bases between. CDR3: CASSMGTRGGNQPQHF. Here the CDR3 DNA reads TGTGCCAGCAGCATGGGGACGCGAGGGGGCAATCAGCCCCAGCATTTT.

The gene calls are TRBV2 and TRBJ2-2; D uncertain. The CDR3 runs to 13 residues. Germline CDR1 SNHLY, CDR2 FYNNEI. V was pared by 5 bases and J by 1 base, with 5 bases between. CDR3 nucleotide sequence: TGTGCCAGCAGTCAGAGGAACACCGGGGAGCTGTTTTTT. Translating gives CASSQRNTGELFF.

CDR3 residues: CSVEDLARGRVTDTQYF. The CDR3 DNA reads TGCAGCGTTGAAGATCTGGCCAGGGGCAGGGTGACAGATACGCAGTATTTT. V gene TRBV29-1 combines with J gene TRBJ2-3, with D tentatively TRBD1 (6 bases). This CDR3 has 17 residues. Trimming cost V 0 bases and J 3 bases, with 19 bases left between them. The germline V gene has CDR1 SQVTM and CDR2 ANQGSEA.

V and J are TRBV10-2 and TRBJ1-5; D ambiguous. Germline CDR1 is WSHSY and CDR2 is SAAADI. This CDR3 has 13 residues. V was trimmed by 6 bases and J by 3 bases, leaving 9 bases between them. CDR3 bases: TGCGCCAGCAGGGAACCCCCCAATCAGCCCCAGCATTTT. This encodes CASREPPNQPQHF.

This clone was picked up one time. V is TRBV5-5 and J is TRBJ2-1; 9 nucleotides align to TRBD1. The CDR3 is 13 amino acids. The V gene's germline CDR1 is SGHKS and CDR2 YYEKEE (reference sequence). Trimming cost V 1 base and J 9 bases; bases outside gene matches: 2. CDR3 DNA: TGTGCCAGCAGCTTGTGGGACAGGGTTGAGCAGTTCTTC. Translation gives CASSLWDRVEQFF.

CDR3 sequence (DNA): TGTGCCAGCAGTTACTCGTCCATTCCAATGAACACTGAAGCTTTCTTT. This translates into CASSYSSIPMNTEAFF. This chain uses TRBV6-5 with TRBJ1-1; D unresolved. Trimming removed 0 bases at V and 0 bases at J, with 11 bases between. CDR3 length: 16 residues. In germline, CDR1 is MNHEY, CDR2 SVGAGI.

Only one count was recorded for this clone. The chain has TRBV4-2 and TRBJ2-6, with TRBD2 matching over 8 bases. The CDR3 sequence is 19 residues long. V shed 0 bases and J 0 bases; nucleotides not matched to a gene: 7. Germline V gene lookup returns CDR1 LGHNA and CDR2 YNFKEQ. The CDR3 DNA is TGTGCCAGCAGCCAAGACCGACTAGCGTACACCTCTGGGGCCAACGTCCTGACTTTC. Translating it yields CASSQDRLAYTSGANVLTF.

CDR3 in amino acids: CAINSDSGNTIYF. The CDR3 nucleotides are TGTGCCATCAACTCGGACTCTGGAAACACCATATATTTT. The chain is built from TRBV10-3 and TRBJ1-3; D remains unclear. V was trimmed by 7 bases and J by 0 bases, leaving 7 bases between them. CDR3 length: 13 amino acids. The germline CDR1 and CDR2 sequences are ENHRY and SYGVKD.

This chain uses TRBV5-1 with TRBJ2-3; D might be TRBD1 (6 bases). V lost 1 base and J lost 2, with 17 bases in between. The CDR3 has 17 residues. Germline values: CDR1 SGHRS, CDR2 YFSETQ. The CDR3 sequence is CASSLIGGRSTTDTQYF. CDR3 DNA: TGCGCCAGCAGCTTGATTGGGGGCAGATCTACCACAGATACGCAGTATTTT.

The V and J genes are TRBV2 and TRBJ2-5; perhaps D is TRBD1 or TRBD2 (5 bases each). This CDR3 region has 11 residues. V lost 8 bases, J lost 5 bases, and 9 bases lay in between. Germline CDR1 reads SNHLY; CDR2 reads FYNNEI. CDR3 in DNA: TGTGCCAGCTCAGAGGGGGAGACCCAGTACTTC. Protein sequence: CASSEGETQYF.